What follows are 10 T cell receptor beta chains derived from one specimen sequenced in a study of cytomegalovirus exposure and HLA in healthy donors. 60 Vbeta and 13 Jbeta primers were used in PCR. The repertoire was sequenced with immunoSEQ multiplex PCR; TCRdb's copy has only in-frame clones and lacks some. The sample lists fewer than 150,000 clones, around 77% occurring once. Sequencing input: PBMCs. The receptors here all came from a man aged 30 to 39 in good health and CMV-seronegative.

This clone was picked up a small number of times. CDR3 residues: CASSLEARTYEQYF. CDR3 DNA sequence: TGCGCCAGCAGCTTGGAGGCCAGGACCTACGAGCAGTACTTC. The chain has TRBV5-1 and TRBJ2-7; no definite D call. CDR1 SGHRS and CDR2 YFSETQ come from the germline V gene. CDR3 length: 14 residues. Trimming cost V 0 bases and J 2 bases, with 9 bases left between them.

The chain combines TRBV9 with TRBJ1-2; D gene uncertain. Trimming took 0 bases from V and 4 from J, leaving 13 bases between them. Germline-derived CDR1 and CDR2 are SGDLS and YYNGEE. CDR3 length: 15 amino acids. CDR3 in amino acids: CASSVEAGNSYGYTF. CDR3 coding DNA: TGTGCCAGCAGCGTAGAGGCAGGCAATAGCTATGGCTACACCTTC. The full variable domain, completed using reference TRBV9 and TRBJ1-2, is DSGVTQTPKHLITATGQRVTLRCSPRSGDLSVYWYQQSLDQGLQFLIQYYNGEERAKGNILERFSAQQFPDLHSELNLSSLELGDSALYFCASSVEAGNSYGYTFGSGTRLTVV.

This chain joins TRBV2 and TRBJ2-1; 7 bases fit TRBD2. The germline V gene encodes CDR1 SNHLY and CDR2 FYNNEI. With V trimmed by 1 base and J by 10 bases, 7 bases remained unmatched. The CDR3 runs to 14 residues. CDR3 nucleotides: TGTGCCAGCAGTGAAGTCGGGCTAGCGGCCGAGCAGTTCTTC. Its protein is CASSEVGLAAEQFF.

The CDR3 DNA follows: TGTGCCAGCAGCTTTGCACAGGGAGGGAATGAGCAGTTCTTC. Amino acids: CASSFAQGGNEQFF. The rearrangement joins TRBV11-2 to TRBJ2-1; D might be TRBD2 (7 bases). The CDR3 covers 14 residues. From germline, CDR1 is SGHAT and CDR2 FQNNGV. V gave up 3 bases and J gave up 7 bases, with 13 bases separating them.

This chain joins TRBV13 and TRBJ1-1; maybe TRBD1 (6 bases). CDR3 length equals 17 residues. Trimming left V 3 bases short and J 5 bases short, with 22 bases between. Germline loops: CDR1 PRHDT, CDR2 FYEKMQ (reference sequence). The CDR3 DNA sequence: TGTGCCAGCAGCTTTTTCCGGGACCCAAAAGGGGGAACTGAAGCTTTCTTT. Protein: CASSFFRDPKGGTEAFF. The full variable domain, rest sourced from reference TRBV13 and TRBJ1-1, is AAGVIQSPRHLIKEKRETATLKCYPIPRHDTVYWYQQGPGQDPQFLISFYEKMQSDKGSIPDRFSAQQFSDYHSELNMSSLELGDSALYFCASSFFRDPKGGTEAFFGQGTRLTVV.

The V gene is TRBV27, the J gene TRBJ1-1; 8 bases agree with TRBD1. The germline gives CDR1 MNHEY, CDR2 SMNVEV (reference sequence). V lost 3 bases and J lost 0; bases outside the gene matches: 3. The CDR3 contains 15 residues. The CDR3 spells CASSFTGGMNTEAFF. Here the CDR3 DNA reads TGTGCCAGCAGTTTCACAGGGGGTATGAACACTGAAGCTTTCTTT.

The chain's CDR3 is CASSQGASLPYEQYF. The CDR3 nucleotides read TGTGCCAGCAGCCAGGGGGCCTCTCTCCCCTACGAGCAGTACTTC. The chain joins TRBV7-2 to TRBJ2-7, with 8 bases identical to TRBD1. The CDR3 runs to 15 residues. J was trimmed by 2 bases and V by 5 bases; bases with no gene match: 8. CDR1 is SGHTA, CDR2 FQGNSA, per germline.

This clone has only a few counts. The rearrangement uses TRBV28 and TRBJ1-5; perhaps TRBD1 as D (5 bases). Germline CDR1 and CDR2: MDHEN and SYDVKM. The CDR3 has 14 amino acids. V lost 3 bases and J 5 bases, leaving 11 bases between the germline ends. CDR3 sequence (DNA): TGTGCCAGCAGTTTTTACCAGGGCCATCAGCCCCAGCATTTT. Amino acids: CASSFYQGHQPQHF.

This clone was observed once. This chain joins TRBV5-1 and TRBJ2-3; 8 nucleotides agree with TRBD2. The CDR3 is 15 residues long. Germline V lookup: CDR1 SGHRS, CDR2 YFSETQ. With V trimmed by 4 bases and J by 7 bases, 11 bases remained unmatched. CDR3 coding DNA: TGCGCCAGCAGCCCTCGGACGGGGGGGGCGAATACGCAGTATTTT. This encodes CASSPRTGGANTQYF.

The chain couples TRBV9 to TRBJ2-3; TRBD2 matches 10 bases. Germline loops: CDR1 SGDLS, CDR2 YYNGEE. This CDR3 contains 16 residues. The V and J ends lost 4 bases and 8 bases, in that order; junction bases with no gene match: 13. The CDR3 loop reads CASSPAPSGSYGTQYF. In DNA form, the CDR3 reads TGTGCCAGCAGCCCTGCTCCTAGCGGGAGTTACGGTACGCAGTATTTT.